The source of this T cell receptor (beta chain) is a study of cytomegalovirus exposure and HLA in healthy donors. Study-wide findings and caveats: An ancestry cluster, one associated with Asian ancestry, reportedly showed fewer N-insertions than the roughly 700-donor mean in a later analysis. Information on immune exposure was restricted to one variable (CMV serostatus).

Comments on this clone: The target antigen is unknown.

PCR was performed using 60 Vbeta and 13 Jbeta primers. Repertoires were generated with immunoSEQ multiplex PCR, while TCRdb's copy carries only in-frame clones and drops some. The sample yields over 120,000 clones, roughly 80% seen once. Sequencing was carried out using PBMCs. The receptor's source is a woman aged 25-40 years in good health and CMV-seronegative.

CDR3 in DNA: TGTGCCAGCAGCTTAGTGAGGCAAGAGACCCAGTACTTC. It encodes CASSLVRQETQYF. The genes are TRBV7-2 and TRBJ2-5, with D uncertain. Trimming cost V 1 base and J 2 bases, with 5 bases left between them. This CDR3 has 13 residues. Germline V lookup: CDR1 SGHTA, CDR2 FQGNSA. The whole variable domain, remainder taken from reference TRBV7-2 and TRBJ2-5, is GAGVSQSPSNKVTEKGKDVELRCDPISGHTALYWYRQSLGQGLEFLIYFQGNSAPDKSGLPSDRFSAERTGGSVSTLTIQRTQQEDSAVYLCASSLVRQETQYFGPGTRLLVL.